Listed here are 20 T cell receptor beta chains from one sample, sequenced in a study of tumor-infiltrating lymphocytes in primary liver carcinoma. Co-extraction of both nucleic acids (RNA and DNA) used roughly 18-32 mg of unsorted bulk tissue. The investigators made TCR beta cDNA from about 0.45 ug total RNA, using a constant-region primer. Slightly modified ARM-PCR, run as three nested multiplex PCR rounds, produced the TCR beta libraries. In the first two PCR rounds, TRBV1-TRBV30 forward primers were paired with a C-beta reverse primer, and each round lasted roughly 10 cycles. TCRdb reanalysed the multiplex PCR reads using MiXCR and keeps one entry per CDR3 protein. The table shows some 180,000 distinct CDR3 sequences, with just under 85% occurring only once. The sequenced sample consisted of tumor tissue from primary liver carcinoma. The source of these receptors is a middle-aged man with primary liver carcinoma and hepatitis B virus infection.

This sequence joins TRBV20-1 and TRBJ1-2; 7 nucleotides agree with TRBD1. CDR1 and CDR2 from the germline V gene are DFQATT and SNEGSKA (reference sequence). CDR3 length: 11 amino acids. The CDR3 bases are TGCAGGGGACAGAGTAACTATGGCTACACCTTC. It encodes CRGQSNYGYTF.

This chain connects TRBV4-1 to TRBJ2-5, with 10 positions matching TRBD2. CDR1 is MGHRA, CDR2 YSYEKL, per germline. V was clipped by 1 base and J by 14 bases; unmatched bases: 16. The CDR3 spans 16 residues. CDR3 DNA sequence: TGCGCCAGCAGCCAAGGGTCGTCTAGCGGGAGAGAGAGCCAATACTTC. Amino acids: CASSQGSSSGRESQYF.

Worth noting for this clonotype: The final CDR3 position lacks the conserved phenylalanine or tryptophan, pointing to a likely read error. The chain has TRBV11-2 and TRBJ2-7; 10 bases are shared with TRBD2. This CDR3 has 16 residues. Germline lookup yields CDR1 SGHAT and CDR2 FQNNGV. For the CDR3, the DNA is TGTGTCAGCAGCTTAGAACCTAGCGGGAGCTGGTTCGAGCAGTACATC. It encodes CVSSLEPSGSWFEQYI.

The V gene is TRBV30, the J gene TRBJ2-7; TRBD1 matches at 8 bases. Per the germline V gene, CDR1 is GTSNPN and CDR2 is SVGIG (reference sequence). This CDR3 spans 13 amino acids. V gave up 4 bases and J gave up 6 bases; unmatched junction bases: 8. CDR3 region: CAWMRTGNGEQYF. The CDR3 coding sequence is TGTGCCTGGATGAGGACAGGGAACGGCGAGCAGTACTTC. Filled out from reference TRBV30 and TRBJ2-7, the complete variable domain reads SQTIHQWPATLVQPVGSPLSLECTVEGTSNPNLYWYRQAAGRGLQLLFYSVGIGQISSEVPQNLSASRPQDRQFILSSKKLLLSDSGFYLCAWMRTGNGEQYFGPGTRLTVT.

Regarding this clonotype: One end of the junction varies from germline; a read error may be responsible. The chain is built from TRBV6-5 and TRBJ1-5; 8 nucleotides match TRBD1. The CDR3 runs 15 residues. Germline CDR1 reads MNHEY; CDR2 reads SVGAGI. The chain's CDR3 is CASCYSGTGNQPQHF. DNA for the CDR3: TGTGCCAGCTGTTACTCGGGGACAGGCAATCAGCCCCAACATTTT.

The rearrangement uses TRBV5-5 and TRBJ2-2; D gene uncertain. The CDR3 is 16 residues long. V was clipped by 6 bases and J by 8 bases, with 23 bases between them. In germline, CDR1 is SGHKS, CDR2 YYEKEE (reference sequence). The CDR3 DNA follows: TGTGCCAGCACCCTGGTGGGCGAAAGAGTTGTTGGGGAGCTGTTTTTT. Its translation is CASTLVGERVVGELFF.

This chain links TRBV29-1 with TRBJ1-2, with 12 bases matching TRBD1. J lost 10 bases, V lost 4 bases, and 13 bases had no gene match. The CDR3 covers 15 residues. Looked up from germline, CDR1 is SQVTM and CDR2 is ANQGSEA. The CDR3 DNA reads as TGCAGCGTTGCATACACAGGGACAGGGGGCTTGGACTACACCTTC. Protein: CSVAYTGTGGLDYTF.

With respect to this clonotype: A much larger clone lies a single base off, so this may be a read error. This rearrangement joins TRBV5-1 to TRBJ2-1, with 8 nucleotides matching TRBD2. With 1 base clipped from V and 11 bases from J, the junction kept 11 bases outside the gene matches. This CDR3 comprises 15 residues. Germline loops: CDR1 SGHRS, CDR2 YFSETQ. CDR3 sequence: CASSLILREGDKQFF. CDR3 nucleotides: TGCGCCAGCAGCTTGATCCTCCGGGAGGGGGATAAGCAGTTCTTC.

Concerning this clonotype itself: One junction end disagrees with the germline gene, perhaps due to a read error. The rearrangement links TRBV6-1 to TRBJ2-6, with 10 bases fitting TRBD1. The CDR3 sequence is 19 residues long. Germline CDR1 MNHNS, CDR2 SASEGT. This CDR3 is CASNALWDRGVGGPNVLTF. The CDR3 DNA reads as TGTGCCAGCAATGCACTCTGGGACAGGGGAGTAGGTGGGCCCAACGTCCTGACTTTC.

This clonotype was counted many times. This chain connects TRBV5-1 to TRBJ2-5; no clear D. With 4 bases removed from V and 5 bases from J, the gap between germline ends came to 12 bases. The CDR3 runs 13 residues. Germline assignment: CDR1 SGHRS and CDR2 YFSETQ. CDR3 DNA: TGCGCCAGCAGCGAGGACGTCCGGGAGACCCAGTACTTC. Translated: CASSEDVRETQYF.

A note on this clonotype: The DNA is omitted, as the CDR3 cannot be located on it reliably, and the CDR3 follows TCRdb's listing. J is TRBJ1-2 and V is TRBV12-3 or TRBV12-4; the table assigns TRBD1, which was not confirmed against the DNA. 14 amino acids form the CDR3, both terminal residues included. The CDR3 reads CTSSPSGTNYGCTF.

As to this clonotype: At one end, the junction sequence differs from germline, possibly due to a read error. The gene calls are TRBV29-1 and TRBJ1-1; D remains ambiguous. This CDR3 contains 12 residues. CDR1 and CDR2 (germline): SQVTM, ANQGSEA. The CDR3 protein is CSIEDSGTETFF. For the CDR3, the DNA is TGCAGCATTGAAGATTCGGGCACTGAAACTTTCTTT.

The V gene is TRBV5-4, the J gene TRBJ1-2; 9 bases agree with TRBD1. The germline CDR1 and CDR2 sequences are SGHNT and YYREEE (reference sequence). The CDR3 is 14 amino acids. As DNA, the CDR3 is TGTGTCAACAGCTTGGACAGGGGATTCTATGGCTACACCTTC. This translates into CVNSLDRGFYGYTF.

There are a few counts of this clonotype. Being one base from a much bigger clone, this may be a read error. DNA of the CDR3: TGTACCACGGGACTAGCGGGAGAATACGAGCAGTACTTC. Its protein product is CTTGLAGEYEQYF. V usage is TRBV10-3 and J usage is TRBJ2-7, with TRBD2 matching over 14 bases. In germline, CDR1 is ENHRY, CDR2 SYGVKD. The CDR3 totals 13 residues.

Remarks on this clonotype: The junction shows a germline mismatch at one end, possibly a read error. V and J are TRBV12-3 or TRBV12-4 and TRBJ2-3; maybe TRBD2 (6 bases). The CDR3 sequence is 15 residues long. CDR3 bases: TGTGCCATCAGTTTAGATTCCGGCAGCGGGCGCCCGCAGTATTTT. Translated, it gives CAISLDSGSGRPQYF.

As for this clonotype: The junction shows a germline mismatch at one end, possibly a read error. V is TRBV6-5 and J is TRBJ2-7, with TRBD1 matching 7 bases. Germline values: CDR1 MNHEY, CDR2 SVGAGI. The CDR3 has 14 residues. The CDR3 DNA is TGTGCCAGCAGACCGACAGGGACCTCCTACAAGCAATACTTC. It encodes CASRPTGTSYKQYF.

About this clonotype itself: Relative to the germline gene, one junction end is altered; a read error may explain this. CDR3 nucleotides: TGTGCCAGCAGCACTAGCTCAATCCAGGGTACTGGGCGGGAGACTCAGCACTTC. Residues: CASSTSSIQGTGRETQHF. The chain couples TRBV11-2 to TRBJ2-5, with 7 bases matching TRBD2. The CDR3 is 18 amino acids. CDR1 SGHAT and CDR2 FQNNGV come from the germline V gene. The full variable domain, rest sourced from reference TRBV11-2 and TRBJ2-5, is EAGVAQSPRYKIIEKRQSVAFWCNPISGHATLYWYQQILGQGPKLLIQFQNNGVVDDSQLPKDRFSAERLKGVDSTLKIQPAKLEDSAVYLCASSTSSIQGTGRETQHFGPGTRLLVL.

Comments on this clonotype: As the CDR3 is not closed by the conserved phenylalanine or tryptophan, this likely results from a read error. The chain joins TRBV4-3 to TRBJ2-3, with 7 nucleotides matching TRBD2. Germline V lookup: CDR1 LGHNA, CDR2 YSLEER. This CDR3 comprises 15 residues. CDR3 protein: CDSSQDALAADTQYL. CDR3 in DNA: TGCGACAGCAGCCAAGATGCCCTAGCGGCAGATACGCAGTATCTT.

In regard to this clonotype: One junction end disagrees with the germline gene, perhaps due to a read error. The chain joins TRBV12-3 or TRBV12-4 to TRBJ1-2, with 7 bases that match TRBD1. This CDR3 spans 13 amino acids. CDR3 residues: CAGSKTGNYGYTF. CDR3 bases: TGTGCCGGCAGTAAGACAGGGAACTATGGCTACACCTTT.

Worth noting for this clonotype: This sequence may be a read error, since a much larger clone differs from it by one base. The chain is built from TRBV28 and TRBJ2-2, with 10 bases lining up with TRBD2. There are 15 residues in the CDR3. The junction had 11 bases not matched to a gene; V was cut back by 6 bases and J by 10 bases. Germline CDR1 reads MDHEN; CDR2 reads SYDVKM. CDR3 sequence reads: CASRTPSGRGVELFF. The CDR3, as DNA: TGTGCCAGCAGAACCCCTAGCGGGAGAGGTGTGGAGCTGTTTTTT. Looking up the rest from reference TRBV28 and TRBJ2-2 gives the full variable domain: DVKVTQSSRYLVKRTGEKVFLECVQDMDHENMFWYRQDPGLGLRLIYFSYDVKMKEKGDIPEGYSVSREKKERFSLILESASTNQTSMYLCASRTPSGRGVELFFGEGSRLTVL.